This T cell receptor beta chain was sequenced for a study of blood T cell repertoires in COVID-19. The method was immunoSEQ multiplex PCR; TCRdb's version includes in-frame clones alone and lacks a portion of them. The sample shows around 150,000 clones, roughly four fifths of them seen only once. Trimming cost V 3 bases and J 8 bases; bases outside gene matches: 10. Germline V lookup: CDR1 SGDLS, CDR2 YYNGEE. The CDR3 totals 14 residues. V and J are TRBV9 and TRBJ1-1; 7 nucleotides agree with TRBD1. The origin of this receptor is a woman aged 60-75 years with acute or convalescent COVID-19. Sequenced material: peripheral blood. The DNA of the CDR3 is TGTGCCAGCAGCGAAGGACAGGTCCCGGGAGAAGCTTTCTTT. As protein: CASSEGQVPGEAFF. Drawing the rest from reference TRBV9 and TRBJ1-1, the complete variable domain is DSGVTQTPKHLITATGQRVTLRCSPRSGDLSVYWYQQSLDQGLQFLIQYYNGEERAKGNILERFSAQQFPDLHSELNLSSLELGDSALYFCASSEGQVPGEAFFGQGTRLTVV.